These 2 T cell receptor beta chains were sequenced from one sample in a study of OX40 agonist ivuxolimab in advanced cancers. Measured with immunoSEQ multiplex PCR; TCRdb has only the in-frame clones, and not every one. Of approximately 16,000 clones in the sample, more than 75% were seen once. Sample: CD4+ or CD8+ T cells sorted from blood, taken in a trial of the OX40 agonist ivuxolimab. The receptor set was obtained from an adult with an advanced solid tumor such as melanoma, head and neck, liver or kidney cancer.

Here the CDR3 reads CASSLGGGRNEQYF. The CDR3 DNA is TGTGCCAGCAGCTTAGGCGGGGGGCGAAACGAGCAGTACTTC. The rearrangement joins TRBV7-2 to TRBJ2-7; 8 positions match TRBD2. The junction had 4 bases not matched to a gene; V was cut back by 1 base and J by 5 bases. The CDR3 is 14 amino acids. The V gene's germline CDR1 is SGHTA and CDR2 FQGNSA.

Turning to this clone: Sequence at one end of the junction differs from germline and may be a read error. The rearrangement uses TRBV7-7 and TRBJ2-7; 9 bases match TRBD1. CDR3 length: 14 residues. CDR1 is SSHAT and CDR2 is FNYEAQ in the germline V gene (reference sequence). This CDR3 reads CASSTGQGPYEQYF. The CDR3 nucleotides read TGTGCTAGCAGCACGGGACAGGGCCCCTACGAGCAGTACTTC.